These T cell receptor beta chains were read from a single sample in a study of blood T cell repertoires in COVID-19. TCRdb's table, derived via immunoSEQ multiplex PCR, lists solely in-frame clones and lacks some. The sample consists of about 240,000 clones, roughly 87% of them appearing once. Sample: peripheral blood. These receptors all come from a man aged 55 to 70 who had recovered from COVID-19. Both conserved end residues are part of each CDR3. The D gene is left open where the match is weak. Clone size is not always given. Where it is, it says once, few, many or a class for expanded clones.

.,.,TRBJ2-7,TRBV3-1/TRBV3-2,TGTGCCAGCAGCCAACGGGGAGCCCCCTACGAGCAGTACTTC,CASSQRGAPYEQYF
.,TRBD1,TRBJ1-1,TRBV27,TGTGCCAGCAGCCCGGACAGGGCGATGGCAGCTTTCTTT,CASSPDRAMAAFF
.,TRBD2,TRBJ2-2,TRBV4-1,TGCGCCAGCAGCCAAGGTCCCCTCCTAGCGGGGGGTTCGAACACCGGGGAGCTGTTTTTT,CASSQGPLLAGGSNTGELFF
few,.,TRBJ1-1,TRBV5-1,TGCGCCAGCAGCTTGGTGCGGGGCACTGAAGCTTTCTTT,CASSLVRGTEAFF
.,.,TRBJ2-1,TRBV10-1,TGCGCCAGCAGTGAGTCGGGGGCCGCCAATGAGCAGTTCTTC,CASSESGAANEQFF
.,TRBD2,TRBJ2-3,TRBV27,TGTGCCAGCAGTGGATTCGGGGGGGCCACAGATACGCAGTATTTT,CASSGFGGATDTQYF
.,TRBD1,TRBJ1-3,TRBV2,TGTGCCAGCAGTGAAAGGCAGGGGGTGAGGAGCTCTGGAAACACCATATATTTT,CASSERQGVRSSGNTIYF
.,.,TRBJ2-1,TRBV2,TGTGCCAGCAGTGTTGCGGGCCTTGAGCAGTTCTTC,CASSVAGLEQFF
.,TRBD1,TRBJ1-6,TRBV6-5,TGTGCCAGCAGTTCATACAGGGGATCAAATTCACCCCTCCACTTT,CASSSYRGSNSPLHF
once,.,TRBJ2-7,TRBV11-2,TGTGCCAGCAGCCCGACCGGGACACGGCGAGAGCAGTACTTC,CASSPTGTRREQYF
.,.,TRBJ2-3,TRBV5-1,TGCGCCAGCAGCTCCCAACTCCTTAGCACAGATACGCAGTATTTT,CASSSQLLSTDTQYF
.,TRBD2,TRBJ2-3,TRBV10-3,TGTGCCATCAGATTGGCGGGGGGGCGGGCAGATACGCAGTATTTT,CAIRLAGGRADTQYF
.,TRBD2,TRBJ2-5,TRBV7-2,TGTGCCAGCAGCTTTAAGCGGGGGGGTGAGACCCAGTACTTC,CASSFKRGGETQYF
.,TRBD1,TRBJ1-4,TRBV5-1,TGCGCCAGCAGCCCGGGACAGGGTCTGTTCACTAATGAAAAACTGTTTTTT,CASSPGQGLFTNEKLFF
.,.,TRBJ1-4,TRBV12-3/TRBV12-4,TGTGCCAGCAGTACCCGGGGAAGGCTGTTTTTT,CASSTRGRLFF
.,.,TRBJ2-5,TRBV2,TGTGCCAGCAGTGAGCAGGGGTTCCCAGGAGAGACCCAGTACTTC,CASSEQGFPGETQYF
.,TRBD2,TRBJ2-7,TRBV19,TGTGCCAGTAGTTCGAGCAGCGGGACGCACTACGAGCAGTACTTC,CASSSSSGTHYEQYF
.,TRBD2,TRBJ2-2,TRBV5-4,TGTGCCAGCAGCTTTGGGACTAGCGGGAGCGGGGAGCTGTTTTTT,CASSFGTSGSGELFF
.,TRBD2,TRBJ2-7,TRBV20-1,TGCAGTGCTAGTCTCCCGGGACTAGCTGAGCAGTACTTC,CSASLPGLAEQYF
.,TRBD2,TRBJ2-3,TRBV2,TGTGCCAGCAATCGGGCTAGCGGGGGGGCGACAGATACGCAGTATTTT,CASNRASGGATDTQYF
.,TRBD2,TRBJ2-1,TRBV7-2,TGTGCCAGCAGCTTAGCGGGGGGGAGTTTAGGCAATGAGCAGTTCTTC,CASSLAGGSLGNEQFF
.,TRBD1,TRBJ2-7,TRBV6-5,TGTGCCAGCAGTTCCGCTGGACAGGCCGGCTCCTACGAGCAGTACTTC,CASSSAGQAGSYEQYF
.,.,TRBJ1-5,TRBV7-2,TGTGCCAGCAGCCGGGGGCGGGGGTCAAGTCAGCCCCAGCATTTT,CASSRGRGSSQPQHF
.,TRBD1,TRBJ2-5,TRBV7-7,TGTGCCAGCAGCCCCCTGACAGGGTTCTTCGAGACCCAGTACTTC,CASSPLTGFFETQYF
.,TRBD1,TRBJ2-2,TRBV5-1,TGCGCCAGCAGCTTATCAGCAGGCGGACAGGGGAGGACCGGGGAGCTGTTTTTT,CASSLSAGGQGRTGELFF
.,.,TRBJ2-2,TRBV19,TGTGCCAGTAGTATTTCCAGTAACACCGGGGAGCTGTTTTTT,CASSISSNTGELFF
.,TRBD2,TRBJ2-3,TRBV18,TGTGCCAGCTCACCGGTAACTAGCGGGGGGGCAGATACGCAGTATTTT,CASSPVTSGGADTQYF
once,.,TRBJ2-2,TRBV10-3,TGTGCCGTCCGGGATCCCCCCGGCGGGGAGCTGTTTTTT,CAVRDPPGGELFF
few,.,TRBJ2-3,TRBV6-2/TRBV6-3,TGTGCCAGCAGCCCTAACCGGGACTCCCTCGTCGCGCAGTATTTT,CASSPNRDSLVAQYF
.,.,TRBJ1-1,TRBV5-1,TGCGCCAGCAGCTTTAGGTTGGGAGGGAGGGACACTGAAGCTTTCTTT,CASSFRLGGRDTEAFF
.,TRBD1,TRBJ2-1,TRBV24-1,TGTGCCACCAGTGACATGGGACAGGGCCTCTACAATGAGCAGTTCTTC,CATSDMGQGLYNEQFF
many,.,TRBJ1-1,TRBV6-2/TRBV6-3,TGTGCCAGCAGTTACCGTTACGGGGGGCCGATGAACACTGAAGCTTTCTTT,CASSYRYGGPMNTEAFF
.,.,TRBJ2-4,TRBV30,TGTGCCTGGAGTGTAACGTACCCCCGGGACAAAGCCAAAAACATTCAGTACTTC,CAWSVTYPRDKAKNIQYF
.,.,TRBJ1-2,TRBV9,TGTGCCAGCAGCGTCACGACCCGGAGCGGCTATGGCTACACCTTC,CASSVTTRSGYGYTF
once,TRBD1,TRBJ1-5,TRBV7-9,TGTGCCAGCAGCCCCGAAGGGGGCGGCAATCAGCCCCAGCATTTT,CASSPEGGGNQPQHF
.,.,TRBJ1-1,TRBV2,TGTGCCAGCAGTCAGGGTCTGAACACTGAAGCTTTCTTT,CASSQGLNTEAFF
.,.,TRBJ1-1,TRBV5-5,TGTGCCAGCAGCTTGATGGCGGGAAACACTGAAGCTTTCTTT,CASSLMAGNTEAFF
few,TRBD1,TRBJ2-1,TRBV27,TGTGCCAGCAGTGGGACAGGGGTGTACAATGAGCAGTTCTTC,CASSGTGVYNEQFF
.,TRBD2,TRBJ2-1,TRBV30,TGTGCCTGGAGCCAGCGGGGGTTATACAATGAGCAGTTCTTC,CAWSQRGLYNEQFF
.,.,TRBJ2-3,TRBV14,TGTGCCAGCAGCCAAGTTAGGCTAGGGGCGTTGGATACGCAGTATTTT,CASSQVRLGALDTQYF
.,.,TRBJ2-2,TRBV7-8,TGTGCCAGCAGCTTTTACGGGGTCCGCGGGGAGCTGTTTTTT,CASSFYGVRGELFF
once,TRBD1,TRBJ2-7,TRBV30,TGTGCCTGGAGTGTGATAGGGGGCGGGCAGTACTTC,CAWSVIGGGQYF
.,.,TRBJ1-1,TRBV27,TGTGCCAGCAGTCCCCTCGGACAGTTAGATATGAACACTGAAGCTTTCTTT,CASSPLGQLDMNTEAFF
.,.,TRBJ2-2,TRBV18,TGTGCCAGCTCACCACGGCAGGTGACGAACACCGGGGAGCTGTTTTTT,CASSPRQVTNTGELFF
.,TRBD1,TRBJ2-2,TRBV18,TGTGCCAGCTCACCCTTCCGGGACAGGGGAAAAGCCGGGGAGCTGTTTTTT,CASSPFRDRGKAGELFF
.,.,TRBJ1-5,TRBV5-6,TGTGCCAGCAGCTTTGGGGATAGGGGAAGCAATCAGCCCCAGCATTTT,CASSFGDRGSNQPQHF